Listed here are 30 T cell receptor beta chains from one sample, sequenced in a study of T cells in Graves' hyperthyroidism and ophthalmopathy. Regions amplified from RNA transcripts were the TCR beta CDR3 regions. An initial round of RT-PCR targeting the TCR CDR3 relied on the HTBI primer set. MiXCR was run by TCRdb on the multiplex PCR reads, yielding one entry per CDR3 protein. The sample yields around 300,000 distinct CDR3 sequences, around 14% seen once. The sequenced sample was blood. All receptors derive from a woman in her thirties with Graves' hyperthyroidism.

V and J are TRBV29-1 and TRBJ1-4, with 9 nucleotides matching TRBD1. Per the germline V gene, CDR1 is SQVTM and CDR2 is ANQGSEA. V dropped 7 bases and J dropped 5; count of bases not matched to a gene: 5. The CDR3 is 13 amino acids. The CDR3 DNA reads TGCAGCGCGGAGGGGACAGGGAATGAAAAACTGTTTTTT. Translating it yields CSAEGTGNEKLFF.

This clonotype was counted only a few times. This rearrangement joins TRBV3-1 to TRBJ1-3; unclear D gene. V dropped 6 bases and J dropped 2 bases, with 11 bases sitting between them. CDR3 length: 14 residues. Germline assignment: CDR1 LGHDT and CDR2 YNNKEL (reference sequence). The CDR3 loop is CASRDDRTGNTIYF. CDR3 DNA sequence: TGTGCCAGCAGGGACGACCGCACTGGAAACACCATATATTTT.

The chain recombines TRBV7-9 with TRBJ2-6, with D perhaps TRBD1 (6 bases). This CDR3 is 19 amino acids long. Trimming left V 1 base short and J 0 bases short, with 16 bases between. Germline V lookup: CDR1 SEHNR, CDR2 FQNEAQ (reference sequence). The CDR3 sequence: CASSLERKGTPSGANVLTF. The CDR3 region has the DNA TGTGCCAGCAGCTTAGAAAGAAAGGGGACACCCTCTGGGGCCAACGTCCTGACTTTC.

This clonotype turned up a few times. CDR3 sequence: CASSLDVSGKNIQYF. The CDR3 DNA reads as TGTGCCAGCAGCTTAGACGTTTCAGGCAAAAACATTCAGTACTTC. V usage is TRBV11-1 and J usage is TRBJ2-4, with no clear D. CDR3 length: 15 amino acids. The V gene lost 1 base and the J gene lost 3 bases, with 10 bases spanning the gap. The germline gives CDR1 SGHAT, CDR2 FQDESV (reference sequence).

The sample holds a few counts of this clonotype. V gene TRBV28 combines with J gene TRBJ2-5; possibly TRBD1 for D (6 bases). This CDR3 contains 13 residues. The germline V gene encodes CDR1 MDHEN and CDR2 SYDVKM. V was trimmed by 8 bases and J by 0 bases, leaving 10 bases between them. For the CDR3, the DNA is TGTGCCAGCGACGGACAGTACCAAGAGACCCAGTACTTC. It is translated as CASDGQYQETQYF.

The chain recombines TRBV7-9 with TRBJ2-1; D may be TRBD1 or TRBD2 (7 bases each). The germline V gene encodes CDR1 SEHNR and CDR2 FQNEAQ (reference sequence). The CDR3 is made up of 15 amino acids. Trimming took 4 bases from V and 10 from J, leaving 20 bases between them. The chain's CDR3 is CASSSLGEGAGEQFF. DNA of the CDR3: TGTGCCAGCAGCTCCCTCGGGGAGGGGGCGGGCGAGCAGTTCTTC.

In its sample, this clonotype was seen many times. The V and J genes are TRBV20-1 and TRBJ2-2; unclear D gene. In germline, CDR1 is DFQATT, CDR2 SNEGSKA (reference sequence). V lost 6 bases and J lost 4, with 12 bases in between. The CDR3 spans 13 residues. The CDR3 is CSASPGTTGELFF. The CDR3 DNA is TGCAGTGCAAGCCCAGGTACCACCGGGGAGCTGTTTTTT.

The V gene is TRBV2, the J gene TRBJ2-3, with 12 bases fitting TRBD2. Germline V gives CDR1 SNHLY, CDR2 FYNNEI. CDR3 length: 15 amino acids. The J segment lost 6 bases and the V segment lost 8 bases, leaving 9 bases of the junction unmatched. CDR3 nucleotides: TGTGCCAGCGTACTAGCGGGAGGCCCCTTCGATACGCAGTATTTT. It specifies CASVLAGGPFDTQYF.

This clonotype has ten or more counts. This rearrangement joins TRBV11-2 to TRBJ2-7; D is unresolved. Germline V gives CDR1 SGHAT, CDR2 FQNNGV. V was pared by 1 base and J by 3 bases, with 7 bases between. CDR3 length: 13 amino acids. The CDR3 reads CASSLGPSYEQYF. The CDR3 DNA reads TGTGCCAGCAGCTTAGGACCGAGCTACGAGCAGTACTTC.

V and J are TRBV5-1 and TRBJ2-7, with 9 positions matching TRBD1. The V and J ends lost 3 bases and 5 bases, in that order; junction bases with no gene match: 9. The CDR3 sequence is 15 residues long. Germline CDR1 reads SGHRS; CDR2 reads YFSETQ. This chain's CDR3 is CASSSPGQGGNEQYF. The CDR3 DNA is TGCGCCAGCAGCTCCCCGGGACAGGGTGGGAACGAGCAGTACTTC.

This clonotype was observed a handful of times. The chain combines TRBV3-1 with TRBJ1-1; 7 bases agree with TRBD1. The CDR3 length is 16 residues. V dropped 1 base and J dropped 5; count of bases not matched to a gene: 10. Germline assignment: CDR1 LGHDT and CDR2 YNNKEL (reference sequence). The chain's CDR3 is CASSQGHAGGITEAFF. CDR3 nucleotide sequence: TGTGCCAGCAGCCAAGGTCACGCAGGGGGAATTACTGAAGCTTTCTTT.

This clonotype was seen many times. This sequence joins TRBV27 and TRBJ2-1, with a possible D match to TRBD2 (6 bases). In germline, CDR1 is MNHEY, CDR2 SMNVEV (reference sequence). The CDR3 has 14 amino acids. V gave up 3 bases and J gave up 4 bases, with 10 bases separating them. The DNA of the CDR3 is TGTGCCAGCAGTTTTGAGGGAGGTTACAATGAGCAGTTCTTC. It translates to CASSFEGGYNEQFF.

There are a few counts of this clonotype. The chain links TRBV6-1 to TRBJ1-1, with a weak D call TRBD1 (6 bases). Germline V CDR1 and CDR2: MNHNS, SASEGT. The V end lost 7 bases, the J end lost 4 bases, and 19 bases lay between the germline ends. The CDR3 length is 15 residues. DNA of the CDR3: TGTGCCAGCACCCCCGGAGGCAGGGGTCGCACTGAAGCTTTCTTT. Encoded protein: CASTPGGRGRTEAFF.

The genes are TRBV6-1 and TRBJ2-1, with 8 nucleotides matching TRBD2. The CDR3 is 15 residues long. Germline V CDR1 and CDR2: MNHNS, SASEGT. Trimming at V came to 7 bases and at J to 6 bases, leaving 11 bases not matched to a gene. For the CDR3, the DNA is TGTGCCAGCACTTCCCCCGGGACTAGGGTCAATGAGCAGTTCTTC. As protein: CASTSPGTRVNEQFF.

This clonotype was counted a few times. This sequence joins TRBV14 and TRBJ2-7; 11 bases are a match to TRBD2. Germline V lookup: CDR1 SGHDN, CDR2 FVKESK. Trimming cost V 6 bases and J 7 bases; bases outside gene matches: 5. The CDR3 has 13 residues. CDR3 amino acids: CASRLAGADEQYF. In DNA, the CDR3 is TGTGCCAGCAGACTAGCGGGAGCGGATGAGCAGTACTTC.

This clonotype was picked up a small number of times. CDR3 amino acids: CASSWARTGIRDTQYF. CDR3 sequence (DNA): TGCGCCAGCAGCTGGGCAAGGACAGGGATTCGGGATACGCAGTATTTT. The chain combines TRBV5-1 with TRBJ2-3; 8 nucleotides align to TRBD1. The CDR3 consists of 16 residues. CDR1 and CDR2 (germline): SGHRS, YFSETQ. Germline trimming cut 3 bases from V and 6 bases from J; bases unmatched to any gene: 12.

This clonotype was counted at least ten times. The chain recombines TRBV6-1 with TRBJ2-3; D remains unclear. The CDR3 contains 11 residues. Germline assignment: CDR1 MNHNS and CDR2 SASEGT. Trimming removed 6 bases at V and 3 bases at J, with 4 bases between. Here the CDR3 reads CASRETDTQYF. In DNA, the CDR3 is TGTGCCAGCAGGGAGACAGATACGCAGTATTTT.

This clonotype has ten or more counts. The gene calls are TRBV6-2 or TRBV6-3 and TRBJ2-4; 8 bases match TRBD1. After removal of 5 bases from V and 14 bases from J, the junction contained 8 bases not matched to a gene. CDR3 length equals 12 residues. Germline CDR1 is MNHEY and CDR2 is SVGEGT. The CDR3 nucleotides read TGTGCCAGCAGTCACCCCGGGACAGGAAAGTACTTC. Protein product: CASSHPGTGKYF.

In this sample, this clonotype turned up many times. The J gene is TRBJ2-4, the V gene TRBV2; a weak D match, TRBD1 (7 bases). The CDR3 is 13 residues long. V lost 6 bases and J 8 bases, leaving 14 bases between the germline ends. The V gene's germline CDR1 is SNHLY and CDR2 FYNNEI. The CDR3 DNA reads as TGTGCCAGCAGGGAACAGGGGAGGCACATTCAGTACTTC. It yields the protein CASREQGRHIQYF.

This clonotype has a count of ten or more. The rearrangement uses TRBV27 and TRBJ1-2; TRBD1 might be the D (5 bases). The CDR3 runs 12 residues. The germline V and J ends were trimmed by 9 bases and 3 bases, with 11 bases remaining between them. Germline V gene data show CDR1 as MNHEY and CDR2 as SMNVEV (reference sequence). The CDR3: CAREQVYYGYTF. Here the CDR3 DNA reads TGTGCCAGAGAACAGGTCTACTATGGCTACACCTTC.

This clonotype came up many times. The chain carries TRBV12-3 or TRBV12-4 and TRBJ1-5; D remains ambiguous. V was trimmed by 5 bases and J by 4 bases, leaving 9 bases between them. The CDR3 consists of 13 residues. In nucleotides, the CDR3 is TGTGCCAGCAGTCCGGCAGAGAATCAGCCCCAGCATTTT. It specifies CASSPAENQPQHF.

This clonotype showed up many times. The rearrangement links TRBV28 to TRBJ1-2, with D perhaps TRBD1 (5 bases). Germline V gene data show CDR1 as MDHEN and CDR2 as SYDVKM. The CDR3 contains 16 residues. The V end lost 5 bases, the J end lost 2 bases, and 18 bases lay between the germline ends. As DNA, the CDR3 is TGTGCCAGCAGTGATTACGGGCAGGGTGAAAACTATGGCTACACCTTC. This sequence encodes CASSDYGQGENYGYTF.

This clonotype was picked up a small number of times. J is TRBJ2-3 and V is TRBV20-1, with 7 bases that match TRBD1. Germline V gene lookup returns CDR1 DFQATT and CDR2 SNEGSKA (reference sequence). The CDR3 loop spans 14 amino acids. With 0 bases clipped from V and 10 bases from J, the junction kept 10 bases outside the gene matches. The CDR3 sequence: CSARDKGGSPPQYF. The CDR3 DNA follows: TGCAGTGCTAGAGATAAAGGGGGCAGTCCCCCGCAGTATTTT.

The CDR3 is CASKGQVGDYGYTF. CDR3 coding DNA: TGCGCCAGCAAGGGCCAGGTAGGGGACTATGGCTACACCTTC. This chain links TRBV5-1 with TRBJ1-2; maybe TRBD1 (5 bases). This CDR3 is built from 14 residues. Germline CDR1 reads SGHRS; CDR2 reads YFSETQ. V dropped 6 bases and J dropped 3 bases, with 15 bases sitting between them.

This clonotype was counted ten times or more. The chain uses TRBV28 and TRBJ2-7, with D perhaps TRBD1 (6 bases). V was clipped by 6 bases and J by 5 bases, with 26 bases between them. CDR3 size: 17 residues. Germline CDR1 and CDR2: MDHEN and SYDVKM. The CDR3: CASRTMRTAPLVHEQYF. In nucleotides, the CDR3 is TGTGCCAGCAGGACCATGAGGACAGCACCACTAGTCCACGAGCAGTACTTC. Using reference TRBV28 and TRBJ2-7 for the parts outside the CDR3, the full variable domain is DVKVTQSSRYLVKRTGEKVFLECVQDMDHENMFWYRQDPGLGLRLIYFSYDVKMKEKGDIPEGYSVSREKKERFSLILESASTNQTSMYLCASRTMRTAPLVHEQYFGPGTRLTVT.

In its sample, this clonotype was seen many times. CDR3 sequence (DNA): TGCAGTGCTCGACCTAGATCCCGACCTACAGGGCGGGAGACCCAGTACTTC. Protein product: CSARPRSRPTGRETQYF. The V gene is TRBV20-1, the J gene TRBJ2-5, with a weak D call TRBD1 (6 bases). The V gene's germline CDR1 is DFQATT and CDR2 SNEGSKA (reference sequence). The CDR3 is made up of 17 amino acids. Trimming took off 5 bases at V and 5 bases at J, with 27 bases between the two ends.

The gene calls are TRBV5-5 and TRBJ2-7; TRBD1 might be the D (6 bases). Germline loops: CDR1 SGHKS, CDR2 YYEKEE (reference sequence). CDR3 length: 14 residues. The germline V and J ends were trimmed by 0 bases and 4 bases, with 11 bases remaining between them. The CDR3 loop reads CASSLEQGAYEQYF. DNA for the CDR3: TGTGCCAGCAGCTTGGAACAGGGTGCATACGAGCAGTACTTC.

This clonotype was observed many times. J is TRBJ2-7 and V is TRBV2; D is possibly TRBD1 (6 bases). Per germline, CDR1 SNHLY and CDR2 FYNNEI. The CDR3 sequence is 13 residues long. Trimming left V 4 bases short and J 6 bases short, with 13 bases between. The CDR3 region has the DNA TGTGCCAGCAGTGGGGAACAGGGCGCCGAGCAGTACTTC. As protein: CASSGEQGAEQYF.

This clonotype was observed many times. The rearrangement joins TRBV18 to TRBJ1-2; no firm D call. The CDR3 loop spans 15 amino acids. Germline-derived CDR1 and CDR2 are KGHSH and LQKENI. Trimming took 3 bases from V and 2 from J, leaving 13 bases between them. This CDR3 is CASSPKQTENYGYTF. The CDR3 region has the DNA TGTGCCAGCTCACCGAAACAAACGGAGAACTATGGCTACACCTTC.

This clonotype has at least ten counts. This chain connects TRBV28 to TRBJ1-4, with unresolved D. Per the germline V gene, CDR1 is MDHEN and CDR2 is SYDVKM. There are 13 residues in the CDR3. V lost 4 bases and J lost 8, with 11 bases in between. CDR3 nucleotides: TGTGCCAGCAGTTGGAGGGAGAAAGAAAAACTGTTTTTT. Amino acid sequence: CASSWREKEKLFF.